This T cell receptor beta chain was sequenced during a study of OX40 agonist ivuxolimab in advanced cancers. On the study more broadly: Ivuxolimab is an agonistic anti-OX40 (CD134) antibody, and patients were treated with it.

There are 16 residues in the CDR3. V shed 5 bases, J shed 6 bases, and the junction held 9 bases outside the gene matches. Germline V lookup: CDR1 SGHTA, CDR2 FQGNSA. The assay was immunoSEQ multiplex PCR, and TCRdb's table has in-frame clones only and misses some. Among 55,000 to 90,000 clones listed, 85% to 90% were seen once. The input for sequencing was CD4+ or CD8+ T cells sorted from blood, taken in a trial of the OX40 agonist ivuxolimab. This sequence joins TRBV7-2 and TRBJ2-2, with 10 bases fitting TRBD2. The TCR sequence derives from an adult with an advanced solid tumor such as melanoma, head and neck, liver or kidney cancer. Here the CDR3 reads CASSASGGADSGELFF. For the CDR3, the DNA is TGTGCCAGCAGCGCCAGCGGGGGGGCTGACTCCGGGGAGCTGTTTTTT.